This T cell receptor (beta chain) comes out of a study of metastatic and nonmetastatic thyroid tumors (dated by TCRdb to 2018 to 2021). Study-level background: Repertoires were compared across peripheral blood and tumor or nodule tissue samples from malignant and benign thyroid patients.

This clone was observed at least ten times. The antigen it binds to is not known. There are no base qualities to consult, and no much larger clone falls within one base. Preparation of the library involved PCR. This sample was sequenced with an Illumina HiSeq 4000. The TCR beta-chain CDR3 region of each patient was profiled by high-throughput sequencing. In the paper's pipeline: Drawing on CDR3 differences between clinicopathological groups, the researchers built a classifier meant to tell apart patients with distant-metastatic papillary thyroid cancer. Repertoire diversity was assessed with the Shannon index, and tumor-blood repertoire similarity with the Morisita-Horn index. TCRdb trimmed public reads at Q25 via fastp, called clones via MiXCR and kept in-frame beta chains. The V and J calls shown here were made by TCRdb, not taken from the authors' results. Across this sample there are 20,000 to 30,000 clones, with 15% seen only once. Of the sample, approximately 3.4% is held by the ten largest clones.

No patient had received any treatment before thyroid surgery. Using T-cell receptor beta sequencing, the researchers looked back retrospectively at clinical samples from patients, gathered between about 2012 and 2019. The paper's findings and limits, for the study overall: In both blood and tumor samples, TCR beta diversity was reported to be significantly higher in malignant tumors than in benign nodules.

Reading from cysteine to phenylalanine, the CDR3 counts 17 amino acids. Only CDR3 DNA is held: 51 bases, read in frame from base 1. The junction shows trimming of 2 bases on V and 4 bases on J, plus 18 bases between the germline ends. Per the germline V gene, SNHLY is the CDR1 and FYNNEI is the CDR2. Recombination linked TRBV2 to TRBJ1-3, with no confident D gene call. This sequence was found in a female donor with papillary thyroid cancer or a benign thyroid nodule (not recorded which). Some clones in this sample may be carry-over from other donors' samples. Sequenced: blood. The CDR3 sequence is CASSERKGSSDGNTIYF. Read as DNA, the sequence is TGTGCCAGCAGTGAAAGAAAGGGTAGTAGTGACGGAAACACCATATATTTT.